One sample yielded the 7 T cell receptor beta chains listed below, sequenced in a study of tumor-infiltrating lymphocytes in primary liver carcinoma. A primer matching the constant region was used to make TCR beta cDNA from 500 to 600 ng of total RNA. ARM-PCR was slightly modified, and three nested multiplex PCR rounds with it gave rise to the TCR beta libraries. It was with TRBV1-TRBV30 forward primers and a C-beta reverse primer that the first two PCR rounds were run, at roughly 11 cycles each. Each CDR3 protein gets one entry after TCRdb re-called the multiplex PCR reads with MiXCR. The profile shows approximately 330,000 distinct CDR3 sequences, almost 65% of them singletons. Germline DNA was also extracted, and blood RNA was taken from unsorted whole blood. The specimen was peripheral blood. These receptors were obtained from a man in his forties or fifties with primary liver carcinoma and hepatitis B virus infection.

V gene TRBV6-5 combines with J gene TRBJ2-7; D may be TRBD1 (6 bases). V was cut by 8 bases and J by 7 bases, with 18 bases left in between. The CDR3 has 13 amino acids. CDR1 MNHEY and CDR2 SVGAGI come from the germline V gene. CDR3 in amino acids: CASSLRGEVEQYF. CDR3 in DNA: TGTGCCAGCTCGCTCAGGGGAGAGGTAGAGCAGTACTTC.

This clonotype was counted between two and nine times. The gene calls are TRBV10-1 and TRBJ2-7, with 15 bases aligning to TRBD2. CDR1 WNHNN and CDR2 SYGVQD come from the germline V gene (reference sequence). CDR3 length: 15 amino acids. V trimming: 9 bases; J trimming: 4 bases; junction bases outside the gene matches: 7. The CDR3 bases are TGCGCCAGACGTGGGGGACTAGCGGGAGGTTACGAGCAGTACTTC. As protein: CARRGGLAGGYEQYF.

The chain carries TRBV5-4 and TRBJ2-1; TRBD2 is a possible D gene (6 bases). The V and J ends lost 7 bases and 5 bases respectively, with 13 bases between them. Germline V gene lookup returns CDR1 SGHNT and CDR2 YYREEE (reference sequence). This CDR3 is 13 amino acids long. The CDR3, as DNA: TGTGCCAGCGCTATGCGGGATAACAATGAGCAGTTCTTC. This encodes CASAMRDNNEQFF.

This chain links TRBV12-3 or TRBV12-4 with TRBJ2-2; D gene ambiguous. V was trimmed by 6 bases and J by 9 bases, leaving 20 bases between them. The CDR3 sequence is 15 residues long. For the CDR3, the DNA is TGTGCCAGCAGCAACTACATTTCGGCCCCCTGGGAGCTGTTTTTT. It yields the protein CASSNYISAPWELFF.

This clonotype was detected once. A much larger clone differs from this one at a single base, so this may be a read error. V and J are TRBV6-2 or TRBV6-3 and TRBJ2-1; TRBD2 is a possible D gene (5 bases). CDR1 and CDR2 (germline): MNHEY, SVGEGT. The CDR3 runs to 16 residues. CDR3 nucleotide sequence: TGTGCCAGCAGTTATCAGTCTGGACTTCCCTACAGTGAGCAGTTCTTC. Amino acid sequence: CASSYQSGLPYSEQFF.

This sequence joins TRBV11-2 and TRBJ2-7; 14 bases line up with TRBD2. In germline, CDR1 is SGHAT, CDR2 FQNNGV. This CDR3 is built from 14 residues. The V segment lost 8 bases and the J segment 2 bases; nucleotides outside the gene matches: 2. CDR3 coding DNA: TGTGCCAGCTCGACTAGCGGGAGGGCCTACGAGCAGTACTTC. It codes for CASSTSGRAYEQYF.

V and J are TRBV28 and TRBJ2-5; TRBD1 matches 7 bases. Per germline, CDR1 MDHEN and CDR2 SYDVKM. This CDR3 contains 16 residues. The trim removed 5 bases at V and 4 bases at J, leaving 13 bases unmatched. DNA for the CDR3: TGTGCCAGCAGTATGGCCGGGACAGACGGTTTAGAGACCCAGTACTTC. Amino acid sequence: CASSMAGTDGLETQYF.